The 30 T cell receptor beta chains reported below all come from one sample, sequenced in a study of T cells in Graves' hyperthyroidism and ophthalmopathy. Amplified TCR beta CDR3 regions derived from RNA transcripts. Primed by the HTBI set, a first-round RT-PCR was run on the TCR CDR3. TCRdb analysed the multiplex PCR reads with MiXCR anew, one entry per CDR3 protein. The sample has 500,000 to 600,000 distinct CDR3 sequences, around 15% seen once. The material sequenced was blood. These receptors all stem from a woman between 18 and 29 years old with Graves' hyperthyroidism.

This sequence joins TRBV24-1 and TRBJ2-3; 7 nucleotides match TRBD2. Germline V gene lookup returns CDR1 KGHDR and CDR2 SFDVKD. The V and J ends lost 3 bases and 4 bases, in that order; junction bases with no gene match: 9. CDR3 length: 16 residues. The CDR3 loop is CATSDPQAGYPDTQYF. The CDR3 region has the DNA TGTGCCACCAGTGATCCTCAAGCGGGGTACCCAGATACGCAGTATTTT.

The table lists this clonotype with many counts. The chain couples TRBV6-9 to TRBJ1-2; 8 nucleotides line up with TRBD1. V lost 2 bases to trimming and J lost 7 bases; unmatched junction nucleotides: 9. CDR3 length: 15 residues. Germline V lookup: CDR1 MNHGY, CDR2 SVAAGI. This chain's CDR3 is CASSYATGVSGGYTF. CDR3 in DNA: TGTGCCAGCAGTTATGCGACAGGGGTTTCGGGTGGCTACACCTTC.

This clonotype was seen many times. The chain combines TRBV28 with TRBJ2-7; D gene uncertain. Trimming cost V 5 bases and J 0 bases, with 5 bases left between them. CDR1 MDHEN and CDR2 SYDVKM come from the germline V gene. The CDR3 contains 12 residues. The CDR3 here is CASSHSSYEQYF. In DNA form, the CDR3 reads TGTGCCAGCAGTCATAGCTCCTACGAGCAGTACTTC. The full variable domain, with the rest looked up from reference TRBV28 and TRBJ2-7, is DVKVTQSSRYLVKRTGEKVFLECVQDMDHENMFWYRQDPGLGLRLIYFSYDVKMKEKGDIPEGYSVSREKKERFSLILESASTNQTSMYLCASSHSSYEQYFGPGTRLTVT.

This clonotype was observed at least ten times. As DNA, the CDR3 is TGTGCCAGCAGGGCGTCTCCCGTCAGTAATCAGCCCCAGCATTTT. As protein: CASRASPVSNQPQHF. The chain couples TRBV28 to TRBJ1-5, with D unclear. The germline CDR1 and CDR2 sequences are MDHEN and SYDVKM. The CDR3 sequence is 15 residues long. The ends were cut back, 6 bases at V and 4 bases at J, with 16 bases in the middle. The whole variable domain, filled in from reference TRBV28 and TRBJ1-5, reads DVKVTQSSRYLVKRTGEKVFLECVQDMDHENMFWYRQDPGLGLRLIYFSYDVKMKEKGDIPEGYSVSREKKERFSLILESASTNQTSMYLCASRASPVSNQPQHFGDGTRLSIL.

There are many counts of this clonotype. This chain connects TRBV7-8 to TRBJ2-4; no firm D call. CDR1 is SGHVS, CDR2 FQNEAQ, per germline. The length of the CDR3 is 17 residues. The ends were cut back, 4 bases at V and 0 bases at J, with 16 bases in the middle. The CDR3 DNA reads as TGTGCCAGCAGCTACCCACCAAGGAGTCTAGCCAAAAACATTCAGTACTTC. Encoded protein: CASSYPPRSLAKNIQYF.

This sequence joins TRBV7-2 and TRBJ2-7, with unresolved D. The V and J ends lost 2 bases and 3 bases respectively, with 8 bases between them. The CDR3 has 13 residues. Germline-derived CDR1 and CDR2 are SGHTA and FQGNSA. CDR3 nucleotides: TGTGCCAGCAGCTTAAGTATCGACTACGAGCAGTACTTC. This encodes CASSLSIDYEQYF.

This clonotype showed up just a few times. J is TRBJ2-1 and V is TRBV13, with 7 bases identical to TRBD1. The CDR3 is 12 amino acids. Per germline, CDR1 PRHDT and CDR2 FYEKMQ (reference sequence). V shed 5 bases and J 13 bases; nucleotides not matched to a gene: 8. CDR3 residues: CASSRGTATQFF. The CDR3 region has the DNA TGTGCCAGCAGCCGAGGGACAGCCACACAGTTCTTC.

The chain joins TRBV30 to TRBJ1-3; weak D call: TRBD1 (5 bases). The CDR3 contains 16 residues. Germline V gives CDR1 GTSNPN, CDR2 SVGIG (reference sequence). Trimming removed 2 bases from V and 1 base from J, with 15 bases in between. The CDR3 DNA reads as TGTGCCTGGAGTCGAGGAGTTGGGACGTCTGGAAACACCATATATTTT. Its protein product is CAWSRGVGTSGNTIYF. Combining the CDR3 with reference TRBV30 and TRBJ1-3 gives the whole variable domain SQTIHQWPATLVQPVGSPLSLECTVEGTSNPNLYWYRQAAGRGLQLLFYSVGIGQISSEVPQNLSASRPQDRQFILSSKKLLLSDSGFYLCAWSRGVGTSGNTIYFGEGSWLTVV.

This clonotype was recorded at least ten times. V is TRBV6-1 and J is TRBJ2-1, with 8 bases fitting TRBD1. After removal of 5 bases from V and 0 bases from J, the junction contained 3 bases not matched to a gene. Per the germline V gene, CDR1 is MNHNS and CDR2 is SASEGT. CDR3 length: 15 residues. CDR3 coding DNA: TGTGCCAGCAGTAGGACAGGGAGCTCCTACAATGAGCAGTTCTTC. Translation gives CASSRTGSSYNEQFF.

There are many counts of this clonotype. CDR3 sequence: CASSSGLAYIQYF. CDR3 sequence (DNA): TGTGCCAGCAGCTCGGGACTAGCGTACATTCAGTACTTC. The chain has TRBV7-9 and TRBJ2-4; 10 bases agree with TRBD2. Germline V gene data show CDR1 as SEHNR and CDR2 as FQNEAQ (reference sequence). The CDR3 spans 13 residues. J gave up 8 bases and V 4 bases, and 2 bases lay outside the gene matches.

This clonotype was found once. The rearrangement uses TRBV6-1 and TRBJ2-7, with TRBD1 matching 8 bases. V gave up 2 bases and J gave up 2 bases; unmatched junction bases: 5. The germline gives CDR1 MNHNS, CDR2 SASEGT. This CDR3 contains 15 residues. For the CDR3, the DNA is TGTGCCAGCAGTGAAAAGGGACAGGTCACCTACGAGCAGTACTTC. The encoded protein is CASSEKGQVTYEQYF.

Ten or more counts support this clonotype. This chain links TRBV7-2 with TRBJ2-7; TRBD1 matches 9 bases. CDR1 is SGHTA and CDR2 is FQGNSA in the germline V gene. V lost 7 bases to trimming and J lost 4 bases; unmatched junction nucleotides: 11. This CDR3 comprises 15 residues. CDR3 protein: CASNPSRGQGYEQYF. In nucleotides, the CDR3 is TGTGCCAGCAATCCCAGCCGGGGACAGGGATACGAGCAGTACTTC.

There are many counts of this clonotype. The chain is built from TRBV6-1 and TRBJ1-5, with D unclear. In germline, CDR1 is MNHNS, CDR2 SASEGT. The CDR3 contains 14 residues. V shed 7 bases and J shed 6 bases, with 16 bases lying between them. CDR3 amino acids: CASTNGERSQPQHF. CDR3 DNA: TGTGCCAGCACCAATGGGGAACGTAGTCAGCCCCAGCATTTT.

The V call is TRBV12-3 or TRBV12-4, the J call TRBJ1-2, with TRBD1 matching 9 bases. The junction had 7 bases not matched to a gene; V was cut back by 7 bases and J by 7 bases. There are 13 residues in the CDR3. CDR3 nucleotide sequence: TGTGCCAGCACCCCCCGGGACAGGGTTGGCTACACCTTC. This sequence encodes CASTPRDRVGYTF.

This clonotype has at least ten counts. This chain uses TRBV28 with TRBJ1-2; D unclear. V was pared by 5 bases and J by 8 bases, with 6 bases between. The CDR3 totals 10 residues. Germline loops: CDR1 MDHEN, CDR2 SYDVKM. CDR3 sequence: CASSANGYTF. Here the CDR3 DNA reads TGTGCCAGCAGTGCTAACGGCTACACCTTC.

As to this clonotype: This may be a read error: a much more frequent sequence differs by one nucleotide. CDR3 in amino acids: CASSLFPIDYGYTF. The CDR3 DNA sequence: TGTGCCAGCAGCTTATTTCCGATAGACTATGGCTACACCTTC. The chain has TRBV7-9 and TRBJ1-2, with no clear D. Trimming took off 2 bases at V and 3 bases at J, with 10 bases between the two ends. This CDR3 has 14 amino acids. Per the germline V gene, CDR1 is SEHNR and CDR2 is FQNEAQ (reference sequence).

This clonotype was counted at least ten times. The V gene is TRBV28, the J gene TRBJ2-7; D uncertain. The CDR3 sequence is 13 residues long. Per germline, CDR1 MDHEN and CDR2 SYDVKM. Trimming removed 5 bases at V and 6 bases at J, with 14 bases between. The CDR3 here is CASSVPPLREQYF. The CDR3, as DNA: TGTGCCAGCAGTGTCCCCCCCTTACGCGAGCAGTACTTC.

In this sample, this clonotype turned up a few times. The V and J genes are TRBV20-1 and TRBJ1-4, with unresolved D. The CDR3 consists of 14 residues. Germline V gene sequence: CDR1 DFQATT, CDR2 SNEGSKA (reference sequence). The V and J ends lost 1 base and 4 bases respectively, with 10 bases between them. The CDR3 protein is CSARVGAGNEKLFF. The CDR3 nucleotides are TGCAGTGCTAGAGTCGGCGCTGGTAATGAAAAACTGTTTTTT.

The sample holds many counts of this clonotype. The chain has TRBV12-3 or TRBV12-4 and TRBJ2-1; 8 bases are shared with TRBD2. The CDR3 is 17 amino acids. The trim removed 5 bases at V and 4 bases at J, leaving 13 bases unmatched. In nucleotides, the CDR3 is TGTGCCAGCAGTCAAGCCGTGACGGGAGGGACGTACAATGAGCAGTTCTTC. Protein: CASSQAVTGGTYNEQFF.

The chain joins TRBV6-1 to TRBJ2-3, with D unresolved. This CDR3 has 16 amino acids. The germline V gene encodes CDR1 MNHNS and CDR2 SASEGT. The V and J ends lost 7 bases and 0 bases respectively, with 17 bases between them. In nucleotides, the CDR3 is TGTGCCAGCACCCACGGCCTGCCTTATAGCACAGATACGCAGTATTTT. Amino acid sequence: CASTHGLPYSTDTQYF.

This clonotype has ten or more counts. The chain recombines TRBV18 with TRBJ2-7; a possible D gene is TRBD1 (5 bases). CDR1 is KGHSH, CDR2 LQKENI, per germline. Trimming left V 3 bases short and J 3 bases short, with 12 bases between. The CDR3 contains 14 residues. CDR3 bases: TGTGCCAGCTCACCCTACCTAGACAGCTACGAGCAGTACTTC. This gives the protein CASSPYLDSYEQYF.

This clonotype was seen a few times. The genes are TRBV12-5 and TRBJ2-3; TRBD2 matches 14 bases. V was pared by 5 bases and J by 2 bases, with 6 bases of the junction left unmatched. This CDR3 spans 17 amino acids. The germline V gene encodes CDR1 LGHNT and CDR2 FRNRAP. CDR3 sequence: CASGLGLAGGPTDTQYF. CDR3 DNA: TGTGCTAGTGGTCTCGGACTAGCGGGAGGCCCCACAGATACGCAGTATTTT.

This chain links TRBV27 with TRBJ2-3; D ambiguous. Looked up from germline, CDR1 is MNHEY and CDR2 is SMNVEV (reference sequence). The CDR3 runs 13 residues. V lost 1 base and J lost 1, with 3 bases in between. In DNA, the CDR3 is TGTGCCAGCAGTTTATATCGCACAGATACGCAGTATTTT. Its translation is CASSLYRTDTQYF.

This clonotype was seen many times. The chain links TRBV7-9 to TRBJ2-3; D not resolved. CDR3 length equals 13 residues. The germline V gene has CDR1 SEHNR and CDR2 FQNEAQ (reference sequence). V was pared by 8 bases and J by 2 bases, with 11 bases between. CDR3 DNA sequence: TGTGCCAGCGGTCTTGCGGTCACAGATACGCAGTATTTT. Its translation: CASGLAVTDTQYF.

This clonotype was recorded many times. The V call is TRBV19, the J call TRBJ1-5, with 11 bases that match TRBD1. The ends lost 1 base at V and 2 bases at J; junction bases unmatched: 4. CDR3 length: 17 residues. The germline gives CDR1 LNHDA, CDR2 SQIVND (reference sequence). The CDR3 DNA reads TGTGCCAGTAGTATAGGGACAGGGGGCGCCGGCAATCAGCCCCAGCATTTT. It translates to CASSIGTGGAGNQPQHF.

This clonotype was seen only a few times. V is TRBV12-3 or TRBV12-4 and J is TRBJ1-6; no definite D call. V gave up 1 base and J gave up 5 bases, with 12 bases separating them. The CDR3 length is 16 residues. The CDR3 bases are TGTGCCAGCAGTTTAGGAGTGGGTGGCAATAATTCACCCCTCCACTTT. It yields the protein CASSLGVGGNNSPLHF.

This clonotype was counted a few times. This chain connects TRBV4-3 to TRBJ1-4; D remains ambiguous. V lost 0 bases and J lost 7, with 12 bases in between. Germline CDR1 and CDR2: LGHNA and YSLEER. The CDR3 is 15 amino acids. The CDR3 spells CASSQEVTYGEKLFF. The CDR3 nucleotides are TGCGCCAGCAGCCAAGAAGTGACCTATGGTGAAAAACTGTTTTTT.

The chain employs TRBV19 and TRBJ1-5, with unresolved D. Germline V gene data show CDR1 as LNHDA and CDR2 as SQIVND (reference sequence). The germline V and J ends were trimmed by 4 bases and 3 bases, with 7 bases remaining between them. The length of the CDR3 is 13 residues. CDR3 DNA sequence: TGTGCCAGTAGTACCGGCTTCAATCAGCCCCAGCATTTT. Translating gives CASSTGFNQPQHF.

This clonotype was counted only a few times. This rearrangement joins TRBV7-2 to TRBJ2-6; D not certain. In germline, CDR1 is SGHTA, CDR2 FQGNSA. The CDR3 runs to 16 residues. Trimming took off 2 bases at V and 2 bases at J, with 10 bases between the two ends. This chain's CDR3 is CASSLRALAGANVLTF. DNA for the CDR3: TGTGCCAGCAGCTTAAGGGCTTTGGCTGGGGCCAACGTCCTGACTTTC.

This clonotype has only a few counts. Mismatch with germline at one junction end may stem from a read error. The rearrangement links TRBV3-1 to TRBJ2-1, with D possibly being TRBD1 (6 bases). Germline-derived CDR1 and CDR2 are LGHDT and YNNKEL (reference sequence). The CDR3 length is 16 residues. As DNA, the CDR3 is TGTGCCGGCAGCCAAGTGGTAGGACAGCAGACCAATGAGCAGTTCTTC. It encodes CAGSQVVGQQTNEQFF.